The 27 T cell receptor beta chains reported below all come from one sample, sequenced in a study of identical twins' blood T cells. TCRdb called the 5' RACE reads again in MiXCR, with one record for every CDR3 protein. The repertoire consists of around 380,000 distinct CDR3 sequences, with about 28% occurring once and the leading ten covering around 5.6%. The sequenced sample was PBMCs. The source of these receptors is a woman aged 18 to 55 in good health.

The V and J genes are TRBV20-1 and TRBJ2-7; 11 bases align to TRBD1. The V gene's germline CDR1 is DFQATT and CDR2 SNEGSKA (reference sequence). With V trimmed by 5 bases and J by 5 bases, 11 bases remained unmatched. The CDR3 is 15 residues long. The CDR3 DNA sequence: TGCAGTGCTGGGGCCGGGACAGGGGGATTCCACGAGCAGTACTTC. It is translated as CSAGAGTGGFHEQYF.

Comment on this clonotype: Possible read error: a much larger clone is one base away. The rearrangement links TRBV10-3 to TRBJ2-5; no clear D. V was shortened by 8 bases and J by 2 bases, with 12 bases between the two germline ends. CDR3 length: 13 amino acids. Germline lookup yields CDR1 ENHRY and CDR2 SYGVKD. CDR3 coding DNA: TGTGCCATCGGACCGGACCTACAAGAGACCCAGTACTTC. It is translated as CAIGPDLQETQYF.

The CDR3 region has the DNA TGCAGTGCTCCCTCCAAACAGGGAGCCTACAATGAGCAGTTCTTC. Translating it yields CSAPSKQGAYNEQFF. This sequence joins TRBV20-1 and TRBJ2-1; tentatively, D is TRBD1 (6 bases). The CDR3 is 15 residues long. Germline V gene data show CDR1 as DFQATT and CDR2 as SNEGSKA (reference sequence). Trimming shortened V by 5 bases and J by 2 bases, and 16 bases separated the two germline ends.

This clonotype was seen only a few times. The chain joins TRBV5-6 to TRBJ1-1; D remains ambiguous. Trimming removed 3 bases from V and 7 bases from J, with 10 bases in between. Germline V gives CDR1 SGHDT, CDR2 YYEEEE. This CDR3 is 12 amino acids long. This CDR3 reads CASSSLVGEAFF. The DNA of the CDR3 is TGTGCCAGCAGCTCGCTTGTGGGTGAAGCTTTCTTT. Based on the CDR3 plus reference TRBV5-6 and TRBJ1-1, the full variable domain is DAGVTQSPTHLIKTRGQQVTLRCSPKSGHDTVSWYQQALGQGPQFIFQYYEEEERQRGNFPDRFSGHQFPNYSSELNVNALLLGDSALYLCASSSLVGEAFFGQGTRLTVV.

The V gene is TRBV3-1, the J gene TRBJ2-1; maybe TRBD2 (6 bases). Per the germline V gene, CDR1 is LGHDT and CDR2 is YNNKEL (reference sequence). Between the trimmed V and J ends, which lost 4 bases and 0 bases, there was a span of 10 bases. The CDR3 extends over 15 amino acids. The CDR3 DNA reads TGTGCCAGCAGCCCTATAGCGGCCTCCTACAATGAGCAGTTCTTC. Encoded protein: CASSPIAASYNEQFF.

V usage is TRBV9 and J usage is TRBJ2-2, with D perhaps TRBD2 (6 bases). The V gene's germline CDR1 is SGDLS and CDR2 YYNGEE. V shed 4 bases and J shed 4 bases, with 14 bases lying between them. The CDR3 runs to 15 residues. The CDR3 loop is CASSIGSSVTGELFF. The CDR3 coding sequence is TGTGCCAGCAGCATCGGCTCTAGCGTCACCGGGGAGCTGTTTTTT.

About this clonotype: The CDR3 does not close with the conserved phenylalanine or tryptophan, likely indicating a read error. The DNA is left out, because the CDR3 cannot be placed on it with certainty; the CDR3 is given as TCRdb lists it. The CDR3 reads CASSIALGEAFL. This rearrangement joins TRBV19 to TRBJ1-1. A total of 12 residues make up the CDR3, ends included. Per germline, CDR1 LNHDA and CDR2 SQIVND (reference sequence).

There are many counts of this clonotype. The J gene is TRBJ2-2, the V gene TRBV9; D is uncertain. Trimming took 1 base from V and 5 from J, leaving 9 bases between them. CDR1 is SGDLS, CDR2 YYNGEE, per germline. This CDR3 comprises 14 residues. CDR3 loop: CASSVQVETGELFF. The CDR3 DNA follows: TGTGCCAGCAGCGTACAAGTCGAAACCGGGGAGCTGTTTTTT.

Note on this clonotype: A much larger clone differs by one base, so this may be a read error. The CDR3 loop reads CSSSLNPNTEAFF. The CDR3 DNA follows: TGTTCCAGCAGCTTAAACCCGAACACTGAAGCTTTCTTT. V is TRBV7-6 and J is TRBJ1-1; D unclear. There are 13 residues in the CDR3. Germline CDR1 reads SGHVS; CDR2 reads FNYEAQ.

This clonotype was picked up a small number of times. The gene calls are TRBV7-9 and TRBJ2-1, with D perhaps matching TRBD2 (5 bases). This CDR3 has 15 amino acids. V lost 2 bases and J lost 5, with 13 bases in between. Germline V gives CDR1 SEHNR, CDR2 FQNEAQ (reference sequence). The CDR3 loop is CASSLRSQTNNEQFF. CDR3 nucleotides: TGTGCCAGCAGCTTAAGATCACAGACTAACAATGAGCAGTTCTTC.

The chain links TRBV20-1 to TRBJ2-1; 8 bases agree with TRBD2. Germline lookup yields CDR1 DFQATT and CDR2 SNEGSKA (reference sequence). The CDR3 totals 15 residues. Unmatched junction bases numbered 8, after V lost 0 bases and J lost 7 bases. The CDR3: CSARDPGGGRNEQFF. CDR3 DNA: TGCAGTGCTAGAGATCCAGGCGGGGGGAGAAATGAGCAGTTCTTC.

At least ten counts were recorded for this clonotype. The chain is built from TRBV28 and TRBJ2-7, with TRBD2 matching 7 bases. The CDR3 has 15 amino acids. The V segment lost 6 bases and the J segment 2 bases; nucleotides outside the gene matches: 10. CDR1 is MDHEN, CDR2 SYDVKM, per germline. CDR3 in amino acids: CASRGTAAGTYEQYF. The CDR3, as DNA: TGTGCCAGCAGGGGGACCGCAGCGGGGACCTACGAGCAGTACTTC.

This clonotype turned up a few times. The chain couples TRBV13 to TRBJ1-1; D is possibly TRBD1 (5 bases). This CDR3 is built from 16 residues. V was clipped by 1 base and J by 5 bases, with 17 bases between them. Germline lookup yields CDR1 PRHDT and CDR2 FYEKMQ (reference sequence). DNA for the CDR3: TGTGCCAGCAGCTTAGTGGGGCGGGGAGCGGGGACTGAAGCTTTCTTT. Translated, it gives CASSLVGRGAGTEAFF.

This clonotype showed up just a few times. The genes are TRBV29-1 and TRBJ2-1, with TRBD1 matching 7 bases. The CDR3 is 13 amino acids. CDR1 is SQVTM and CDR2 is ANQGSEA in the germline V gene. Trimming removed 6 bases from V and 4 bases from J; junction bases left unmatched: 6. The CDR3 loop is CSVIGTAYNEQFF. DNA of the CDR3: TGCAGCGTGATCGGGACAGCATACAATGAGCAGTTCTTC.

The V call is TRBV19, the J call TRBJ1-5; D gene uncertain. Germline CDR1 is LNHDA and CDR2 is SQIVND (reference sequence). The CDR3 covers 12 residues. Trimming took 10 bases from V and 2 from J, leaving 9 bases between them. The CDR3 region has the DNA TGTGCCACTGTCCAGGGCAATCAGCCCCAGCATTTT. Protein product: CATVQGNQPQHF.

On this clonotype itself: A single base separates this from a much larger clone, so it may be a read error. The chain uses TRBV29-1 and TRBJ1-1; D unresolved. Germline V gene sequence: CDR1 SQVTM, CDR2 ANQGSEA. V was pared by 7 bases and J by 1 base, with 13 bases between. The CDR3 loop spans 13 amino acids. CDR3 sequence reads: CSGRGGTNTEAFF. The CDR3 DNA is TGCAGCGGACGGGGTGGAACGAACACTGAAGCTTTCTTT.

A few counts support this clonotype. This rearrangement joins TRBV6-2 or TRBV6-3 to TRBJ2-1; D not resolved. Germline CDR1 reads MNHEY; CDR2 reads SVGEGT. The V end was cut by 2 bases, the J end by 4 bases, with 3 bases between. The CDR3 contains 12 residues. DNA of the CDR3: TGTGCCAGCAGTTACCTTTACAATGAGCAGTTCTTC. Translation gives CASSYLYNEQFF.

In nucleotides, the CDR3 is TGTGCCAGCGGAGGGACAGATCTTCTCACTTCCTATGGCTACACCTTC. This sequence encodes CASGGTDLLTSYGYTF. V is TRBV18 and J is TRBJ1-2, with TRBD1 matching 7 bases. The V and J ends lost 8 bases and 4 bases, in that order; junction bases with no gene match: 16. The CDR3 covers 16 residues. Per germline, CDR1 KGHSH and CDR2 LQKENI.

This clonotype has a single count. The rearrangement links TRBV20-1 to TRBJ2-1; D remains ambiguous. V shed 3 bases and J shed 6 bases, with 6 bases lying between them. The CDR3 has 11 residues. The germline CDR1 and CDR2 sequences are DFQATT and SNEGSKA (reference sequence). The CDR3 DNA sequence: TGCAGTGCTAGGTCGCGCAATGAGCAGTTCTTC. Its translation is CSARSRNEQFF.

The chain combines TRBV20-1 with TRBJ2-5, with 7 positions matching TRBD1. This CDR3 is built from 15 residues. Germline values: CDR1 DFQATT, CDR2 SNEGSKA (reference sequence). The ends lost 4 bases at V and 1 base at J; junction bases unmatched: 9. CDR3 amino acids: CSAIVMKGAQETQYF. The CDR3, as DNA: TGCAGTGCTATTGTGATGAAGGGGGCCCAAGAGACCCAGTACTTC.

This rearrangement joins TRBV7-9 to TRBJ1-2; tentative D call: TRBD1 (5 bases). Trimming removed 1 base from V and 5 bases from J, with 14 bases in between. This CDR3 contains 15 residues. Germline CDR1 and CDR2: SEHNR and FQNEAQ (reference sequence). CDR3 loop: CASSLGGQGLYGYTF. The CDR3 DNA follows: TGTGCCAGCAGCTTAGGGGGTCAGGGACTTTATGGCTACACCTTC.

The gene calls are TRBV5-1 and TRBJ1-1, with 9 bases matching TRBD1. Germline CDR1 is SGHRS and CDR2 is YFSETQ. CDR3 length equals 16 residues. J lost 1 base, V lost 0 bases, and 4 bases had no gene match. The CDR3 sequence is CASSLAPGQGNTEAFF. For the CDR3, the DNA is TGCGCCAGCAGCTTGGCTCCGGGACAGGGGAACACTGAAGCTTTCTTT.

In this sample, this clonotype turned up a few times. The chain combines TRBV19 with TRBJ1-1, with D maybe TRBD1 (6 bases). Trimming removed 5 bases from V and 8 bases from J, with 15 bases in between. CDR1 is LNHDA and CDR2 is SQIVND in the germline V gene (reference sequence). The CDR3 is 13 residues long. The CDR3 DNA reads TGTGCCAGTAGTGTTACAGGGAGTGACGAAGCTTTCTTT. The encoded protein is CASSVTGSDEAFF. Supplemented by reference TRBV19 and TRBJ1-1, the full variable domain reads DGGITQSPKYLFRKEGQNVTLSCEQNLNHDAMYWYRQDPGQGLRLIYYSQIVNDFQKGDIAEGYSVSREKKESFPLTVTSAQKNPTAFYLCASSVTGSDEAFFGQGTRLTVV.

This clonotype was recorded only once. A read error may be the cause here, since a much bigger clone is one base away. The chain links TRBV20-1 to TRBJ1-5, with D unresolved. This CDR3 has 13 amino acids. V gave up 7 bases and J gave up 3 bases, with 13 bases separating them. The V gene's germline CDR1 is DFQATT and CDR2 SNEGSKA (reference sequence). The DNA of the CDR3 is TGCAGTGTTAGTGAGACATACAATCAGCCCCAGCATTTT. This encodes CSVSETYNQPQHF.

This chain joins TRBV5-1 and TRBJ1-3, with D hard to call. Germline assignment: CDR1 SGHRS and CDR2 YFSETQ. Trimming pared 5 bases from V and 0 bases from J, leaving 9 bases between. There are 14 residues in the CDR3. CDR3 sequence: CASRDAVSGNTIYF. The CDR3 nucleotides are TGCGCCAGCAGGGACGCAGTCTCTGGAAACACCATATATTTT. Full variable domain (missing parts from reference TRBV5-1 and TRBJ1-3): KAGVTQTPRYLIKTRGQQVTLSCSPISGHRSVSWYQQTPGQGLQFLFEYFSETQRNKGNFPGRFSGRQFSNSRSEMNVSTLELGDSALYLCASRDAVSGNTIYFGEGSWLTVV.

Points on this clonotype: The germline gene is not matched at one end of the junction; a read error may be the cause. The chain links TRBV7-9 to TRBJ1-6; 7 bases line up with TRBD1. CDR1 and CDR2 (germline): SEHNR, FQNEAQ (reference sequence). This CDR3 comprises 13 residues. CDR3 nucleotide sequence: TGTGCCAGTACAGGGGACTCTAATTCACCCCTCCGCTTT. It specifies CASTGDSNSPLRF.

The CDR3 loop reads CASRLGISSYNEQFF. The CDR3 DNA reads TGCGCCAGCAGACTAGGGATCAGCTCCTACAATGAGCAGTTCTTC. This sequence joins TRBV5-1 and TRBJ2-1, with a possible D match to TRBD2 (5 bases). The CDR3 covers 15 residues. In germline, CDR1 is SGHRS, CDR2 YFSETQ. Trimming took 5 bases from V and 0 from J, leaving 12 bases between them. The full variable domain, in which reference TRBV5-1 and TRBJ2-1 provide the parts outside the CDR3, is KAGVTQTPRYLIKTRGQQVTLSCSPISGHRSVSWYQQTPGQGLQFLFEYFSETQRNKGNFPGRFSGRQFSNSRSEMNVSTLELGDSALYLCASRLGISSYNEQFFGPGTRLTVL.